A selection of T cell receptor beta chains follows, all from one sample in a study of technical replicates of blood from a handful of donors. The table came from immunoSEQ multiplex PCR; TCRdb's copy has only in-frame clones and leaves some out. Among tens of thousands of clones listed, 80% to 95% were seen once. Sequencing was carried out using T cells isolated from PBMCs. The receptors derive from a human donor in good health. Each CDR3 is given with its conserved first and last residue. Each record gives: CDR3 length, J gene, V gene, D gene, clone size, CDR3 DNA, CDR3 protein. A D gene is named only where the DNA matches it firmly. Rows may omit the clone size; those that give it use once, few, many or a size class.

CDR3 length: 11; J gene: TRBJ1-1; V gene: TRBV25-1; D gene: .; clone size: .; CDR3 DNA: TGTGCCAGCAGTGATCTATTAGCAGCTTTCTTT; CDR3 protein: CASSDLLAAFF
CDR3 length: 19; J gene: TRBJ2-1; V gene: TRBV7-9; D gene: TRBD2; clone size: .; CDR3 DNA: TGTGCCAGCAGCTTAGTTGCAGCGGGAGGATCTTATTCGAGGAATGAGCAGTTCTTC; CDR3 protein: CASSLVAAGGSYSRNEQFF
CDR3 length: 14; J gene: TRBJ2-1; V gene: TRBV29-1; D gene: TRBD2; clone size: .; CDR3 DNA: TGCAGCGTCACTGGACTAGCGGAGCACAATGAGCAGTTCTTC; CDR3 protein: CSVTGLAEHNEQFF
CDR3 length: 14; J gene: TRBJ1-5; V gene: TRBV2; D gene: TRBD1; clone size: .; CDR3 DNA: TGTGCCAGCAGTGGGGGACAGGGCAATCAGCCCCAGCATTTT; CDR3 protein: CASSGGQGNQPQHF
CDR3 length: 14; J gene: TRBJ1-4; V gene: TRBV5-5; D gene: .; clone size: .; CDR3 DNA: TGTGCCAGCAGCTTGGGCAGGTTAGATGAAAAACTGTTTTTT; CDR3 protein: CASSLGRLDEKLFF
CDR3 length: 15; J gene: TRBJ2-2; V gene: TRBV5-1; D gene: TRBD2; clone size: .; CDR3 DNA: TGCGCCAGCAGCCGAGCGGGAGCCTTTAACGGGGAGCTGTTTTTT; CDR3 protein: CASSRAGAFNGELFF
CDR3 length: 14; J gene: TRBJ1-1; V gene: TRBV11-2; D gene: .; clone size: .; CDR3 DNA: TGTGCCAGCAGCCTTACAGGGTTGAACACTGAAGCTTTCTTT; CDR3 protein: CASSLTGLNTEAFF
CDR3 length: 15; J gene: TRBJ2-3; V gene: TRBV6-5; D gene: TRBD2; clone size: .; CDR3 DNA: TGTGCCAGCAGTCGAATAGCGGGAATAACAGATACGCAGTATTTT; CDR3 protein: CASSRIAGITDTQYF
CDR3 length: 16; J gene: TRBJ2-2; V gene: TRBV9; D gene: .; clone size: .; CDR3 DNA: TGTGCCAGCACCCCCCTTGGACTGGATGGCACCGGGGAGCTGTTTTTT; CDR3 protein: CASTPLGLDGTGELFF
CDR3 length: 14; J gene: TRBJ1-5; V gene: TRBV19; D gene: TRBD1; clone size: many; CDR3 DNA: TGTGCCAGTAGTAGCAGGGGGCGAAATCAGCCCCAGCATTTT; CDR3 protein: CASSSRGRNQPQHF
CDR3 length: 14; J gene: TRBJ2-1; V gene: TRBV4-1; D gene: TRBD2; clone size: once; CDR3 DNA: TGCGCCAGCAGCCGGTGGGGGACTAGCTATGAGCAGTTCTTC; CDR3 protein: CASSRWGTSYEQFF
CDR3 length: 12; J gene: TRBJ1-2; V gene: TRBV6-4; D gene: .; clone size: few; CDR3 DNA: TGTGCCAGCAGTGACCCAGGATCCGGCTACACCTTC; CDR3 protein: CASSDPGSGYTF
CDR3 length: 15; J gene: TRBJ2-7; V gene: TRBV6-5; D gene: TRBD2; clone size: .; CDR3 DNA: TGTGCCAGCAGGCCAGGACTAGCGGAACTCTACGAGCAGTACTTC; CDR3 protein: CASRPGLAELYEQYF
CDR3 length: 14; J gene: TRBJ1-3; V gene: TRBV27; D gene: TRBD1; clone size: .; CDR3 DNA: TGTGCCAGCAGTACAGACAGGGGAGGTAACACCATATATTTT; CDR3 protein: CASSTDRGGNTIYF
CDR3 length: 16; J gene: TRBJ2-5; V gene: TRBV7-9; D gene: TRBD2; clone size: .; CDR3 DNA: TGTGCCAGCAGCCGAGCCCTAGCGGGAGGCTTAGAGACCCAGTACTTC; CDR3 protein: CASSRALAGGLETQYF
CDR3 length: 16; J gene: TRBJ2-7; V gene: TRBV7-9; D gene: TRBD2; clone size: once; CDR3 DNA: TGTGCCAGCAGCTTATCTACTAGCGGGCTCTCCTACGAGCAGTACTTC; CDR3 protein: CASSLSTSGLSYEQYF
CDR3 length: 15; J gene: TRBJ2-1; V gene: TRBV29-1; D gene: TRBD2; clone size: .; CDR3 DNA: TGCAGCGTTTCGACTAGCGGGATGGGCTACAATGAGCAGTTCTTC; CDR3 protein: CSVSTSGMGYNEQFF
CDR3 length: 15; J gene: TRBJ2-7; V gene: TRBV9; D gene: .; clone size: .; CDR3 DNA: TGTGCCAGCAGCGTAGAAGTTGGGGAGACCTACGAGCAGTACTTC; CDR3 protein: CASSVEVGETYEQYF
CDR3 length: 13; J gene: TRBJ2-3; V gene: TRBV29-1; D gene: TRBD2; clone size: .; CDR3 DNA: TGCAGCGGGTTAGCGGGAGGGGCAGATACGCAGTATTTT; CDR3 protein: CSGLAGGADTQYF
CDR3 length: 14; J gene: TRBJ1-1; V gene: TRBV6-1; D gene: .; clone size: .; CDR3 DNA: TGTGCCAGCGGTCCCCTGGGACTAGGGACTGAAGCTTTCTTT; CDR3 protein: CASGPLGLGTEAFF
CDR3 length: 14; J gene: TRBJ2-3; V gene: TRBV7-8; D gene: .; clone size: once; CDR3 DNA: TGTGCCAGCAGCTTAGATTTGGCCACAGATACGCAGTATTTT; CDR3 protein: CASSLDLATDTQYF
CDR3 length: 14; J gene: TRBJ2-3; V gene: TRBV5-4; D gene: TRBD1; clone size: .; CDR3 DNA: TGTGCCAGCAGGGGACAGCTTAGCACAGATACGCAGTATTTT; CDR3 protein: CASRGQLSTDTQYF
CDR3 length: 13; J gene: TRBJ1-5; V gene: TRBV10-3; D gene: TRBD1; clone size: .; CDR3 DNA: TGTGCCATCAGTGCCGGGACAGTATGGCCCCAGCATTTT; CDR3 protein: CAISAGTVWPQHF
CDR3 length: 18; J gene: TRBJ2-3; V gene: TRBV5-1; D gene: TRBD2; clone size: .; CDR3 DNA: TGCGCCAGCAGCTCCCCTAGCGGGAACCTCGTGGTAGCAGATACGCAGTATTTT; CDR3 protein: CASSSPSGNLVVADTQYF
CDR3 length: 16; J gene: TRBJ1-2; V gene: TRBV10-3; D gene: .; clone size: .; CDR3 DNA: TGTGCCATCAGTGAGTCGATATCCCAGGGTAACTATGGCTACACCTTC; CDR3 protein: CAISESISQGNYGYTF
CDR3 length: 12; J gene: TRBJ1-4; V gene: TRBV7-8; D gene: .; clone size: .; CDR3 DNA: TGTGCCAGCAGCTCCCCTGTTGAAAAACTGTTTTTT; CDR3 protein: CASSSPVEKLFF
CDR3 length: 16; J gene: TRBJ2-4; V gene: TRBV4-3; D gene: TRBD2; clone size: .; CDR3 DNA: TGCGCCAGCAGCCCCGGCGACGGGAGGGCCAGGAACATTCAGTACTTC; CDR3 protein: CASSPGDGRARNIQYF
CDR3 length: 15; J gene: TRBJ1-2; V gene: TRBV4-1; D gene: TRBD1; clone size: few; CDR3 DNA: TGCGCCAGCAGCCAACCACCGGGACAGGTATATCGCTACACCTTC; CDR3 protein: CASSQPPGQVYRYTF
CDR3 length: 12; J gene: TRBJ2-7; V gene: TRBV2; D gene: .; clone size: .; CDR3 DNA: TGTGCCAGCACAGGGATTCCCTACGAGCAGTACTTC; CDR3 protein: CASTGIPYEQYF
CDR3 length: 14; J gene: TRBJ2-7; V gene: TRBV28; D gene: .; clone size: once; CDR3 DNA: TGTGCCAGCAGTTCCCCGGGGAGGAACTACGAGCAGTACTTC; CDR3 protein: CASSSPGRNYEQYF
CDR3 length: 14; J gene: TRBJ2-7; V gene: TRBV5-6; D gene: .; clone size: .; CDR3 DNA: TGTGCCAGCAGCGCCCTGACTAGTAATTACGAGCAGTACTTC; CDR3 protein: CASSALTSNYEQYF
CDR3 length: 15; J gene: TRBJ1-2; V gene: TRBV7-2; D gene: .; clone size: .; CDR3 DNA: TGTGCCAGCAGCTTAGCAGTCCCAGTTTCGAATGGCTACACCTTC; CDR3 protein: CASSLAVPVSNGYTF
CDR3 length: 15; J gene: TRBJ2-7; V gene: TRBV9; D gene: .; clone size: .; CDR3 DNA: TGTGCCAGCAGCGCAACGGGACTCATCTCCTACGAGCAGTACTTC; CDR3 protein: CASSATGLISYEQYF
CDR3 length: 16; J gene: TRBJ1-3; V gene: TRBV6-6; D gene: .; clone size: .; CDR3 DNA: TGTGCCAGCAGTTACTTAAAAGGACAGATTGGAAACACCATATATTTT; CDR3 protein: CASSYLKGQIGNTIYF
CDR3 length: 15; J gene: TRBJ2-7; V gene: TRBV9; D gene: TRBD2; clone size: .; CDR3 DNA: TGTGCCAGCAGCGTCGGTAGCGGGAGTGGCTACGAGCAGTACTTC; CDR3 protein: CASSVGSGSGYEQYF
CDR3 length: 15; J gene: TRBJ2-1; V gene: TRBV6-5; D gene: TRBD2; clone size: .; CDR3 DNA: TGTGCCAGCAGTTCCCTAGCGGGAGGGAACAATGAGCAGTTCTTC; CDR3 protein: CASSSLAGGNNEQFF
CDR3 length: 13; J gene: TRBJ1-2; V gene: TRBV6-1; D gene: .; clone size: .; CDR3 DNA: TGTGCCAGCAGGGGGGCAGCGAACTATGGCTACACCTTC; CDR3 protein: CASRGAANYGYTF
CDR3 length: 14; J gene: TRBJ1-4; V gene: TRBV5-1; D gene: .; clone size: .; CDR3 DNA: TGCGCCAGCAGCTTTCGGTCAGGGGATGAAAAACTGTTTTTT; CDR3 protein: CASSFRSGDEKLFF
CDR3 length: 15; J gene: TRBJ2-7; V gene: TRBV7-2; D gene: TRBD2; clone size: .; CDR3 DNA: TGTGCCAGCAGCTTAATCCTAGCGGGAGCTCACGAGCAGTACTTC; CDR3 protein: CASSLILAGAHEQYF
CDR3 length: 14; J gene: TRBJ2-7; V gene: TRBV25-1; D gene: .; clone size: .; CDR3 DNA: TGTGCCAGCAGTGAACACGCGAGCTCCTACGAGCAGTACTTC; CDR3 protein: CASSEHASSYEQYF
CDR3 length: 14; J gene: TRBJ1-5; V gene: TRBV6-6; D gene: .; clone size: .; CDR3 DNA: TGTGCCAGCAGTTACGTTCCATCAGATCAGCCCCAGCATTTT; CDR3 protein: CASSYVPSDQPQHF
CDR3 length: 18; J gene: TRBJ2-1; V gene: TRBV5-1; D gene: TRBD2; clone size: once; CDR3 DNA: TGCGCCAGCAGCTTGTTCCACGAACCGCTAGCGGGAGCCATCGAGCAGTTCTTC; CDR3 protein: CASSLFHEPLAGAIEQFF
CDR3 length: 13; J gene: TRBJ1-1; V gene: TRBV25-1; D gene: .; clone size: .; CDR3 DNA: TGTGCCAGCAGTACCGGAGGGTACACTGAAGCTTTCTTT; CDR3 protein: CASSTGGYTEAFF
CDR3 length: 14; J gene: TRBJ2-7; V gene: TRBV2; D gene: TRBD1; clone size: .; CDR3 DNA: TGTGCCAGCTTGGCCGGGACAGTGTCCTACGAGCAGTACTTC; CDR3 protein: CASLAGTVSYEQYF
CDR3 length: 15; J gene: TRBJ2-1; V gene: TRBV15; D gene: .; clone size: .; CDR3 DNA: TGTGCCACCAGCAGAGAGGCAGGTACCTACAATGAGCAGTTCTTC; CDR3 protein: CATSREAGTYNEQFF
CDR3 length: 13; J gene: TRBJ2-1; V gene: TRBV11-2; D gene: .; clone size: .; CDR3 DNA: TGTGCCAGCAGCCGTAGCTCCTACAATGAGCAGTTCTTC; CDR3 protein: CASSRSSYNEQFF